This T cell receptor (beta chain) derives from a study of cytomegalovirus exposure and HLA in healthy donors. Study-level points and caveats: Previous analysis showed most TCR beta V segments were productive about 90% or about 30% of the time. Three chains tied to CMV proved CMV antigen-specific in vitro.

The PCR used 60 Vbeta and 13 Jbeta primers. Method: immunoSEQ multiplex PCR; TCRdb's copy keeps in-frame clones and lacks some. The table records fewer than 250,000 clones, roughly 80% of them present only once. Note on this clone: The antigen remains undetermined.

The germline gives CDR1 GTSNPN, CDR2 SVGIG (reference sequence). V lost 3 bases to trimming and J lost 0 bases, with 11 bases between them. The CDR3 is 14 amino acids. Healthy people donating bone marrow made up the donors. Sequencing was carried out using PBMCs. The rearrangement links TRBV30 to TRBJ1-1; D gene unclear. This TCR derives from a man aged 40-49 years in good health and CMV-seropositive. This CDR3 is CAWSKQSLNTEAFF. In DNA form, the CDR3 reads TGTGCCTGGAGCAAACAGAGCTTGAACACTGAAGCTTTCTTT.